A single sample gave rise to the 9 T cell receptor beta chains below, sequenced in a study of early T cells in non-severe SARS-CoV-2 infection. TCRdb reprocessed the 5' RACE reads with MiXCR, giving one entry per CDR3 protein. Of 95,000 to 100,000 distinct CDR3 sequences listed, 9.5% to 12% are singletons. Sequenced: whole blood. These TCRs come from an adult who was a healthcare worker with PCR-confirmed SARS-CoV-2 infection or an uninfected control (not recorded which).

The CDR3 coding sequence is TGTGCCAGCAGTTACAAAGGGGGCCACTATGGCTACACCTTC. Protein: CASSYKGGHYGYTF. The chain joins TRBV6-5 to TRBJ1-2, with 7 bases aligning to TRBD1. The CDR3 is 14 amino acids. With 2 bases clipped from V and 3 bases from J, the junction kept 3 bases outside the gene matches. Germline V gene lookup returns CDR1 MNHEY and CDR2 SVGAGI.

The sample holds many counts of this clonotype. This rearrangement joins TRBV28 to TRBJ1-1; no firm D call. CDR3 size: 12 residues. Germline CDR1 and CDR2: MDHEN and SYDVKM. Trimming shortened V by 6 bases and J by 8 bases, and 13 bases separated the two germline ends. CDR3 loop: CASRMIPLEAFF. The CDR3 region has the DNA TGTGCCAGCAGGATGATCCCGCTCGAAGCTTTCTTT.

This clonotype was recorded many times. The chain is built from TRBV5-1 and TRBJ2-5, with TRBD1 as a possible D gene (5 bases). This CDR3 is 14 amino acids long. Deletions cut 1 base from V and 3 bases from J, with 10 bases between. Germline lookup yields CDR1 SGHRS and CDR2 YFSETQ. The CDR3 loop reads CASSLQGSKETQYF. The CDR3, as DNA: TGCGCCAGCAGCTTGCAGGGCTCTAAAGAGACCCAGTACTTC.

In its sample, this clonotype was seen many times. V usage is TRBV20-1 and J usage is TRBJ1-1; no definite D call. The germline CDR1 and CDR2 sequences are DFQATT and SNEGSKA (reference sequence). This CDR3 has 14 residues. The V end lost 4 bases, the J end lost 1 base, and 13 bases lay between the germline ends. The CDR3 protein is CSATRASWNTEAFF. Written as DNA, the CDR3 is TGCAGTGCTACTCGGGCCAGCTGGAACACTGAAGCTTTCTTT.

This clonotype came up many times. V usage is TRBV4-1 and J usage is TRBJ2-1, with D tentatively TRBD1 or TRBD2 (5 bases each). With 3 bases removed from V and 11 bases from J, the gap between germline ends came to 17 bases. The CDR3 contains 14 residues. The germline CDR1 and CDR2 sequences are MGHRA and YSYEKL. In DNA, the CDR3 is TGCGCCAGCAGCCAGCCCGGGACCGGGTCCCAGCAGTTCTTC. Amino acids: CASSQPGTGSQQFF.

This clonotype has at least ten counts. V usage is TRBV11-2 and J usage is TRBJ2-5, with 8 bases that match TRBD2. Germline trimming cut 5 bases from V and 6 bases from J; bases unmatched to any gene: 11. The CDR3 is 15 residues long. CDR1 and CDR2 (germline): SGHAT, FQNNGV. The CDR3: CASSTRGGQRKTQYF. The CDR3 coding sequence is TGTGCCAGCAGCACCCGGGGGGGCCAGAGGAAGACCCAGTACTTC.

This clonotype was seen more than once but under ten times. This chain connects TRBV29-1 to TRBJ2-1; D may be TRBD2 (6 bases). V lost 3 bases, J lost 5 bases, and 14 bases lay in between. This CDR3 contains 14 residues. CDR1 and CDR2 from the germline V gene are SQVTM and ANQGSEA. CDR3: CSVDTQRVNNEQFF. CDR3 coding DNA: TGCAGCGTTGATACCCAGCGGGTGAACAATGAGCAGTTCTTC.

This clonotype was seen many times. J is TRBJ1-2 and V is TRBV3-1; no firm D call. Trimming shortened V by 4 bases and J by 7 bases, and 22 bases separated the two germline ends. CDR3 length: 16 residues. Germline values: CDR1 LGHDT, CDR2 YNNKEL (reference sequence). CDR3 DNA sequence: TGTGCCAGCAGCCCCGAACATCAGAAACTCGCTATTGGCTACACCTTC. This translates into CASSPEHQKLAIGYTF.

This clonotype has at least ten counts. This chain links TRBV12-3 or TRBV12-4 with TRBJ1-1; 9 nucleotides match TRBD1. V was pared by 5 bases and J by 7 bases, with 8 bases of the junction left unmatched. This CDR3 spans 14 amino acids. CDR3 coding DNA: TGTGCCAGCAGTCCGGGACAGGGAAAAAATGAAGCTTTCTTT. Translating gives CASSPGQGKNEAFF.